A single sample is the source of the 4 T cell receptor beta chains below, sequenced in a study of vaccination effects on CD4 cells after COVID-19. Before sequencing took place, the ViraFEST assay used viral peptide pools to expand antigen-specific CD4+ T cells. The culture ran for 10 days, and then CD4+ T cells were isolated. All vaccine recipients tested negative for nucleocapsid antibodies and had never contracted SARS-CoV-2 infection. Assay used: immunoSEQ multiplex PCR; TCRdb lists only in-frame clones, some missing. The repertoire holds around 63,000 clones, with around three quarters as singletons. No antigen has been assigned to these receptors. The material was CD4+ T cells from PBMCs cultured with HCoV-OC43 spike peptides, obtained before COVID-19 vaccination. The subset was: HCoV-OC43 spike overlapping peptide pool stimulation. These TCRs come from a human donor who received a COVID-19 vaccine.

DNA for the CDR3: TGTGCCAGTAGGTCAAGGGGTCCCGACACCGGGGAGCTGTTTTTT. Its translation is CASRSRGPDTGELFF. The chain couples TRBV6-5 to TRBJ2-2, with D perhaps matching TRBD1 (5 bases). The length of the CDR3 is 15 residues. The V and J ends lost 9 bases and 3 bases respectively, with 17 bases between them. The germline V gene encodes CDR1 MNHEY and CDR2 SVGAGI.

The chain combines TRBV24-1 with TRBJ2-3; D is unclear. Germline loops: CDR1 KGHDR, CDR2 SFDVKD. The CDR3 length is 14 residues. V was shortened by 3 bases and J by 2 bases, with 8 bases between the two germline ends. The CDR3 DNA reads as TGTGCCACCAGTGATGGGTTGTCCACAGATACGCAGTATTTT. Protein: CATSDGLSTDTQYF.

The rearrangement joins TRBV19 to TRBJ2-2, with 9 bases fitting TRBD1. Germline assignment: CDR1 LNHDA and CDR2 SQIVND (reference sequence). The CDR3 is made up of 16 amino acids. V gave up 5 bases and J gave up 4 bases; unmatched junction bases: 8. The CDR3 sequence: CASSGTGTGITGELFF. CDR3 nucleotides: TGTGCCAGTAGTGGAACCGGGACAGGGATCACCGGGGAGCTGTTTTTT.

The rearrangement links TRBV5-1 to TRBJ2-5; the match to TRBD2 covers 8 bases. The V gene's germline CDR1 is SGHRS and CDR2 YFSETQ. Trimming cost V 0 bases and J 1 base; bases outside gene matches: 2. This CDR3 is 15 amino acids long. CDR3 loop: CASSLGAGVQETQYF. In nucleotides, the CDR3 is TGCGCCAGCAGCTTGGGAGCGGGGGTCCAAGAGACCCAGTACTTC.